This passage covers 20 T cell receptor beta chains from one sample sequenced in a study of T cell repertoires in cytomegalovirus infection. TCRdb called the reads again in MiXCR, with one record for every CDR3 protein. Of about 490,000 distinct CDR3 sequences in the sample, 16% were seen once. The sequencing sample was made of CD8+ T cells from PBMCs. The receptors stem from a human donor in good health (CMV status not recorded). Some clones in this sample may be carry-over from other donors' samples.

The table lists this clonotype with many counts. The rearrangement joins TRBV6-5 to TRBJ1-3, with 7 bases that match TRBD1. Per the germline V gene, CDR1 is MNHEY and CDR2 is SVGAGI. This CDR3 spans 15 amino acids. The ends lost 5 bases at V and 0 bases at J; junction bases unmatched: 4. The DNA for the CDR3 is TGTGCCAGCAGTCCAGGGGGACTCTCTGGAAACACCATATATTTT. Amino acid sequence: CASSPGGLSGNTIYF.

This clonotype was observed many times. The DNA of the CDR3 is TGCGCCAGCAGCCCGGAACAGGGAATCTCCTACGAGCAGTACTTC. This translates into CASSPEQGISYEQYF. V is TRBV5-1 and J is TRBJ2-7, with a tentative D call TRBD1 (6 bases). Germline assignment: CDR1 SGHRS and CDR2 YFSETQ. The CDR3 is 15 residues long. Trimming removed 4 bases from V and 0 bases from J, with 14 bases in between.

The chain has TRBV27 and TRBJ1-5; D remains unclear. V lost 5 bases to trimming and J lost 4 bases, with 15 bases between them. CDR3 size: 15 residues. The germline CDR1 and CDR2 sequences are MNHEY and SMNVEV (reference sequence). DNA for the CDR3: TGTGCCAGCAGTCTCACAGCGATGCTAAATCAGCCCCAGCATTTT. This encodes CASSLTAMLNQPQHF.

This clonotype was counted many times. CDR3 loop: CASSTRYSTDRTGYEQYF. DNA of the CDR3: TGTGCCAGCAGTACCCGCTACTCGACGGACCGGACGGGCTACGAGCAGTACTTC. The chain uses TRBV28 and TRBJ2-7; D not certain. The CDR3 totals 18 residues. Germline lookup yields CDR1 MDHEN and CDR2 SYDVKM. The V end lost 5 bases, the J end lost 3 bases, and 26 bases lay between the germline ends.

This chain joins TRBV25-1 and TRBJ2-7, with TRBD1 matching 11 bases. Germline-derived CDR1 and CDR2 are MGHDK and SYGVNS. Trimming took 6 bases from V and 3 from J; bases not matched to a gene: 7. CDR3 size: 15 residues. The CDR3 loop reads CASRDRGPFFYEQYF. For the CDR3, the DNA is TGTGCCAGCAGGGACAGGGGGCCTTTTTTCTACGAGCAGTACTTC.

Details on this clonotype: This likely comes from a read error, as the CDR3 has no conserved phenylalanine or tryptophan at its end. The rearrangement uses TRBV4-2 and TRBJ2-1, with 10 bases identical to TRBD2. There are 15 residues in the CDR3. The ends lost 4 bases at V and 1 base at J; junction bases unmatched: 1. Germline CDR1 is LGHNA and CDR2 is YNFKEQ. CDR3 in amino acids: CASSPLAGSYNEQFL. The CDR3 nucleotides read TGTGCCAGCAGCCCACTAGCGGGATCCTACAATGAGCAGTTCTTA.

Concerning this clonotype itself: A much bigger clone sits one base away, suggesting this may be a read error. The conserved phenylalanine or tryptophan normally closing the CDR3 is absent here, so this likely arose from a read error. The rearrangement links TRBV19 to TRBJ2-1; 7 nucleotides align to TRBD1. Germline values: CDR1 LNHDA, CDR2 SQIVND (reference sequence). The CDR3 is made up of 15 amino acids. The V and J ends lost 5 bases and 4 bases, in that order; junction bases with no gene match: 8. The CDR3 nucleotides read TGTGCCAGTAGTGGGACAGCCATTCTATACAATGAGCAGTTCTTA. Encoded protein: CASSGTAILYNEQFL.

This clonotype occurred a few times. This chain joins TRBV2 and TRBJ2-7, with 9 bases that match TRBD1. CDR3 size: 12 residues. Trimming took 6 bases from V and 5 from J; bases not matched to a gene: 2. Germline V gene data show CDR1 as SNHLY and CDR2 as FYNNEI. For the CDR3, the DNA is TGTGCCAGCAGGGACAGGGGAAACGAGCAGTACTTC. Translating it yields CASRDRGNEQYF.

In its sample, this clonotype was seen a few times. The V call is TRBV4-1, the J call TRBJ2-7; D call uncertain. CDR3 length: 15 residues. V lost 0 bases, J lost 5 bases, and 14 bases lay in between. Germline V lookup: CDR1 MGHRA, CDR2 YSYEKL. CDR3 bases: TGCGCCAGCAGCCAAGAGAGCGCGACCCCCGACGAGCAGTACTTC. This codes for CASSQESATPDEQYF.

The V gene is TRBV3-1, the J gene TRBJ2-4, with 7 bases lining up with TRBD2. Germline CDR1 is LGHDT and CDR2 is YNNKEL (reference sequence). The CDR3 spans 18 residues. The V and J ends lost 1 base and 0 bases, in that order; junction bases with no gene match: 9. The CDR3 region is CASSQGLAAHLAKNIQYF. In nucleotides, the CDR3 is TGTGCCAGCAGCCAAGGCCTAGCGGCCCACCTAGCCAAAAACATTCAGTACTTC.

This clonotype was found many times. The J gene is TRBJ2-7, the V gene TRBV29-1; D might be TRBD2 (5 bases). Trimming removed 4 bases from V and 3 bases from J, with 7 bases in between. The germline CDR1 and CDR2 sequences are SQVTM and ANQGSEA. The CDR3 runs to 11 residues. CDR3 in amino acids: CSVGGGYEQYF. In DNA form, the CDR3 reads TGCAGCGTTGGAGGAGGCTACGAGCAGTACTTC.

This clonotype was observed many times. J is TRBJ1-5 and V is TRBV7-8; no firm D call. The CDR3 length is 17 residues. Germline V lookup: CDR1 SGHVS, CDR2 FQNEAQ. V lost 1 base and J lost 2, with 15 bases in between. The CDR3 nucleotides read TGTGCCAGCAGCTTAGAGGGAGGCCCTTTGGGCAATCAGCCCCAGCATTTT. This sequence encodes CASSLEGGPLGNQPQHF.

This clonotype occurred once. A much more abundant neighbour one base away suggests this may be a read error. J is TRBJ2-7 and V is TRBV27, with TRBD1 identical over 9 bases. The CDR3 is 15 amino acids. Unmatched junction bases numbered 16, after V lost 9 bases and J lost 7 bases. Germline V gene data show CDR1 as MNHEY and CDR2 as SMNVEV (reference sequence). The chain's CDR3 is CARSPGYRGLEEQYF. CDR3 nucleotide sequence: TGTGCCAGAAGCCCCGGGTACAGGGGGCTGGAAGAGCAGTACTTC.

This clonotype was counted ten times or more. The gene calls are TRBV11-3 and TRBJ2-3, with TRBD1 matching 9 bases. The CDR3 length is 15 residues. V lost 5 bases to trimming and J lost 1 base; unmatched junction nucleotides: 4. Germline V lookup: CDR1 SGHNT, CDR2 YENEEA. The CDR3 loop is CASSHRDRGTDTQYF. CDR3 coding DNA: TGTGCCAGCAGCCACCGGGACAGGGGCACAGATACGCAGTATTTT.

This chain connects TRBV18 to TRBJ2-3, with 13 bases fitting TRBD2. V lost 3 bases, J lost 5 bases, and 2 bases stayed unmatched. Germline V gives CDR1 KGHSH, CDR2 LQKENI. The CDR3 consists of 15 residues. The CDR3 bases are TGTGCCAGCTCACCGACTAGCGGGGGGCGAGATACGCAGTATTTT. It translates to CASSPTSGGRDTQYF. The full variable domain, completed using reference TRBV18 and TRBJ2-3, is NAGVMQNPRHLVRRRGQEARLRCSPMKGHSHVYWYRQLPEEGLKFMVYLQKENIIDESGMPKERFSAEFPKEGPSILRIQQVVRGDSAAYFCASSPTSGGRDTQYFGPGTRLTVL.

The chain uses TRBV28 and TRBJ2-3; 13 bases fit TRBD2. The V gene's germline CDR1 is MDHEN and CDR2 SYDVKM. This CDR3 is 17 amino acids long. V gave up 8 bases and J gave up 2 bases; unmatched junction bases: 10. The CDR3 loop reads CASRPLGLAGPTDTQYF. CDR3 nucleotide sequence: TGTGCCAGCCGCCCCCTGGGACTAGCGGGACCCACAGATACGCAGTATTTT.

The J gene is TRBJ1-2, the V gene TRBV20-1; D ambiguous. This CDR3 has 18 amino acids. Per the germline V gene, CDR1 is DFQATT and CDR2 is SNEGSKA (reference sequence). With 0 bases removed from V and 2 bases from J, the gap between germline ends came to 22 bases. The CDR3 nucleotides read TGCAGTGCTAGAGATGGCCCTAGGGTCCTTACAGAAAACTATGGCTACACCTTC. It specifies CSARDGPRVLTENYGYTF.

The chain has TRBV6-1 and TRBJ2-1; D not resolved. V lost 8 bases and J 8 bases, leaving 10 bases between the germline ends. Germline V gene sequence: CDR1 MNHNS, CDR2 SASEGT. The CDR3 covers 11 residues. CDR3 bases: TGTGCCAGCCCCCGCGGCCATGAGCAGTTCTTC. Translating it yields CASPRGHEQFF.

The genes are TRBV5-1 and TRBJ1-1, with D perhaps TRBD1 (5 bases). In germline, CDR1 is SGHRS, CDR2 YFSETQ. V dropped 1 base and J dropped 3 bases, with 16 bases sitting between them. CDR3 size: 16 residues. CDR3 DNA: TGCGCCAGCAGCTTGATGGCGGGCAGGGAGGACACTGAAGCTTTCTTT. Protein: CASSLMAGREDTEAFF.

This clonotype was seen at least ten times. The V gene is TRBV11-2, the J gene TRBJ2-3; a weak D match, TRBD1 (6 bases). The CDR3 length is 16 residues. V gave up 3 bases and J gave up 1 base, with 14 bases separating them. Germline-derived CDR1 and CDR2 are SGHAT and FQNNGV. CDR3 amino acids: CASSLDRGIGTDTQYF. The CDR3 nucleotides read TGTGCCAGCAGCTTGGACAGAGGCATTGGCACAGATACGCAGTATTTT.